Below, 10 T cell receptor beta chains from the same sample are listed, as sequenced in a study of early T cells in non-severe SARS-CoV-2 infection. Using its own MiXCR run on the 5' RACE reads, TCRdb lists one record per CDR3 protein. This table has some 62,000 distinct CDR3 sequences, roughly a tenth appearing once. The sequencing sample was made of whole blood. The origin of the receptors is an adult who was a healthcare worker with PCR-confirmed SARS-CoV-2 infection or an uninfected control (not recorded which).

This clonotype was seen a few times. At one of its ends the junction is not consistent with the germline gene, which may arise from a read error. The gene calls are TRBV30 and TRBJ1-5; 8 bases are shared with TRBD1. CDR3 length: 13 amino acids. Germline lookup yields CDR1 GTSNPN and CDR2 SVGIG (reference sequence). CDR3: CAWNPGGNQPQHF. The DNA for the CDR3 is TGTGCCTGGAACCCAGGGGGCAACCAGCCCCAGCATTTT.

This clonotype was seen more than once but under ten times. The V gene is TRBV24-1, the J gene TRBJ1-1, with 7 bases matching TRBD1. The trim removed 3 bases at V and 5 bases at J, leaving 5 bases unmatched. Germline lookup yields CDR1 KGHDR and CDR2 SFDVKD. This CDR3 is built from 14 residues. The CDR3 is CATSDTGTVTEAFF. Written as DNA, the CDR3 is TGTGCCACCAGTGATACCGGGACAGTGACTGAAGCTTTCTTT.

The J gene is TRBJ1-1, the V gene TRBV6-6, with 7 bases fitting TRBD1. The germline V gene has CDR1 MNHNY and CDR2 SVGAGI (reference sequence). The CDR3 has 14 amino acids. With 6 bases clipped from V and 2 bases from J, the junction kept 6 bases outside the gene matches. CDR3 in amino acids: CASSTRQGNTEAFF. CDR3 sequence (DNA): TGTGCCAGCAGCACCCGACAGGGAAACACTGAAGCTTTCTTT.

The table lists this clonotype with a few counts. The chain employs TRBV3-1 and TRBJ2-5, with 8 bases fitting TRBD2. V shed 2 bases and J 2 bases; nucleotides not matched to a gene: 1. Per the germline V gene, CDR1 is LGHDT and CDR2 is YNNKEL (reference sequence). The CDR3 loop spans 14 amino acids. DNA of the CDR3: TGTGCCAGCAGCCAAATAGCGGGACAAGAGACCCAGTACTTC. Translated: CASSQIAGQETQYF.

This rearrangement joins TRBV30 to TRBJ2-2, with no clear D. With 4 bases removed from V and 0 bases from J, the gap between germline ends came to 9 bases. The CDR3 totals 14 residues. Germline V gene lookup returns CDR1 GTSNPN and CDR2 SVGIG (reference sequence). The CDR3 DNA is TGTGCCTGGACGGTCGGGCCGAACACCGGGGAGCTGTTTTTT. This encodes CAWTVGPNTGELFF.

V gene TRBV6-2 or TRBV6-3 combines with J gene TRBJ1-1; no definite D call. CDR3 length equals 14 residues. Trimming stripped 2 bases from V and 1 base from J, with 8 bases between. Per the germline V gene, CDR1 is MNHEY and CDR2 is SVGEGT. DNA of the CDR3: TGTGCCAGCAGTTACAGGGCTAAGAACACTGAAGCTTTCTTT. This sequence encodes CASSYRAKNTEAFF.

Many counts were recorded for this clonotype. The rearrangement uses TRBV7-3 and TRBJ1-6; no reliable D call. Germline CDR1 reads SGHTA; CDR2 reads FQGTGA. V dropped 2 bases and J dropped 9 bases, with 11 bases sitting between them. The CDR3 contains 14 residues. In DNA, the CDR3 is TGTGCCAGCAGCTTACTGGCCGGCACTTCACCCCTCCACTTT. Encoded protein: CASSLLAGTSPLHF.

The gene calls are TRBV5-5 and TRBJ1-6, with TRBD1 matching over 7 bases. J gave up 6 bases and V 4 bases, and 7 bases lay outside the gene matches. CDR3 length: 15 residues. Germline V gene sequence: CDR1 SGHKS, CDR2 YYEKEE (reference sequence). The CDR3 spells CASSRQGSSNSPLHF. The CDR3 coding sequence is TGTGCCAGCAGCCGACAGGGTTCGAGTAATTCACCCCTCCACTTT.

The chain joins TRBV7-9 to TRBJ2-5; D could derive from TRBD1 or TRBD2 (5 bases each). The length of the CDR3 is 18 residues. V shed 2 bases and J shed 2 bases, with 21 bases lying between them. The germline V gene has CDR1 SEHNR and CDR2 FQNEAQ (reference sequence). The CDR3 reads CASSLQFSGLKLQETQYF. The CDR3 region has the DNA TGTGCCAGCAGCTTACAATTTTCGGGGCTAAAACTTCAAGAGACCCAGTACTTC.

The V gene is TRBV7-3, the J gene TRBJ2-1; D call uncertain. This CDR3 spans 16 amino acids. Germline V gene data show CDR1 as SGHTA and CDR2 as FQGTGA. With 6 bases removed from V and 0 bases from J, the gap between germline ends came to 15 bases. In DNA form, the CDR3 reads TGTGCCAGCAGGACGGGTCTGGAAGGCTCCTACAATGAGCAGTTCTTC. Its translation: CASRTGLEGSYNEQFF. The entire variable domain, with the rest obtained from reference TRBV7-3 and TRBJ2-1, is as follows: GAGVSQTPSNKVTEKGKYVELRCDPISGHTALYWYRQSLGQGPEFLIYFQGTGAADDSGLPNDRFFAVRPEGSVSTLKIQRTERGDSAVYLCASRTGLEGSYNEQFFGPGTRLTVL.